This TCR beta chain was documented in a study of CD8 T cells in Susac syndrome. Study-wide context: When blood was drawn, patients with Susac syndrome were on intravenous immunoglobulin alone, on corticosteroids, or therapy-naive.

RNA was extracted with the RNeasy kit, and a quantity of 0.5 to 1 ug was reverse transcribed using random hexamers. Via MiXCR, TCRdb re-called the immunoSEQ multiplex PCR reads, giving one row per CDR3 protein. The repertoire holds about 190,000 distinct CDR3 sequences, with over 90% as singletons. Sequencing targeted TCR beta in blood CD8+ and CD4+ T cells. The patients with Susac syndrome were individuals who fulfilled the recently defined diagnostic criteria for disease that was either definite or probable. Per the germline V gene, CDR1 is SEHNR and CDR2 is FQNEAQ (reference sequence). Trimming removed 4 bases from V and 2 bases from J, with 11 bases in between. The CDR3 has 14 residues.

The rearrangement joins TRBV7-9 to TRBJ2-5; a possible D gene is TRBD1 (6 bases). The sample taken for sequencing was CD8+ T cells from PBMCs. The clonotype comes from a human donor with Susac syndrome. In DNA form, the CDR3 reads TGTGCCAGCAGCTCCGGACAGACACAAGAGACCCAGTACTTC. It is translated as CASSSGQTQETQYF.